This TCR beta chain was recovered during a study of blood T cell repertoires in COVID-19. This CDR3 has 17 residues. The V gene lost 5 bases and the J gene lost 1 base, with 20 bases spanning the gap. Germline V lookup: CDR1 LGHNT, CDR2 FRNRAP. In the authors' methods: Scientists estimated how many nucleated cells there were by amplifying reference gene primers. Profiling relied on immunoSEQ multiplex PCR, and the TCRdb table lists in-frame clones only, not all of them. V and J calls and clone size follow that table, whereas D and trimming were derived from the DNA. The sample has 300,000 to 400,000 clones, 85% to 90% seen once.

The sequencing sample was made of PBMCs or T cells enriched from blood (not recorded which). The sequence came from a man aged 18 to 29 who had recovered from COVID-19. The J gene is TRBJ1-2, the V gene TRBV12-5; a weak D match, TRBD1 (6 bases). In DNA form, the CDR3 reads TGTGCTAGTGGTCCACAGGGTTTAGTAGGGCTTAACTATGGCTACACCTTC. As protein: CASGPQGLVGLNYGYTF.